Each of the 15 T cell receptor beta chains below was sequenced from the same sample in a study of blood T cell repertoires in COVID-19 (dated by TCRdb to 2018 to 2020). Libraries were constructed by the immunoSEQ multiplex PCR assay. Entries here come from immuneACCESS through TCRdb and include only in-frame sequences with V and J called. Some clones fail to appear in such tables; in the studies checked, an unresolved V gene covers under half of the shortfall, and the cause of the remainder is unknown. In this sample the table shows over 120,000 clones, 84% of which occur a single time. The biggest ten clones account for approximately 4.6% of the sample. The sequencing sample was made of peripheral blood. Receptors originate from a human donor in a cohort sampled during active COVID-19.

The V gene is TRBV19, the J gene TRBJ2-7, with D unresolved. Germline loops: CDR1 LNHDA, CDR2 SQIVND (reference sequence). The CDR3 totals 12 residues. V gave up 9 bases and J gave up 4 bases, with 13 bases separating them. The CDR3 loop reads CASTPRAYEQYV. CDR3 coding DNA: TGTGCCAGCACCCCCCGAGCTTACGAGCAGTACGTC.

The chain carries TRBV6-4 and TRBJ2-7, with TRBD1 matching over 10 bases. The J segment lost 4 bases and the V segment lost 0 bases, leaving 12 bases of the junction unmatched. This CDR3 spans 18 amino acids. Germline-derived CDR1 and CDR2 are MRHNA and SNTAGT. CDR3 in DNA: TGTGCCAGCAGTGACTCGATCGGCCCGGGACAGGGGCAATACGAGCAGTACGTC. Translated: CASSDSIGPGQGQYEQYV.

The V gene is TRBV28, the J gene TRBJ2-7, with 8 bases identical to TRBD2. Germline V gene lookup returns CDR1 MDHEN and CDR2 SYDVKM. This CDR3 contains 17 residues. The V segment lost 8 bases and the J segment 1 base; nucleotides outside the gene matches: 16. This CDR3 reads CASRPGRLAGLSYEQYV. The CDR3 bases are TGTGCCAGCCGCCCGGGTCGTCTAGCGGGCCTTTCCTACGAGCAGTACGTC.

This clone was observed a few times. The chain combines TRBV2 with TRBJ1-3; D gene unclear. Germline V gene data show CDR1 as SNHLY and CDR2 as FYNNEI. There are 14 residues in the CDR3. With 1 base removed from V and 0 bases from J, the gap between germline ends came to 4 bases. CDR3 DNA: TGTGCCAGCAGTGAAGTCGTCTCTGGAAACACCATATATTTT. It encodes CASSEVVSGNTIYF.

The rearrangement links TRBV10-3 to TRBJ1-2; 8 bases line up with TRBD1. V shed 4 bases and J 2 bases; nucleotides not matched to a gene: 12. Germline V gives CDR1 ENHRY, CDR2 SYGVKD. The CDR3 spans 17 residues. In nucleotides, the CDR3 is TGTGCCATCAGTGGGGGAGCCGGGACAGGCCAAAACTATGGCTACACCTTC. Amino acids: CAISGGAGTGQNYGYTF.

This clone was recorded a few times. The chain links TRBV19 to TRBJ1-2; 8 bases match TRBD1. This CDR3 is 13 amino acids long. Germline CDR1 reads LNHDA; CDR2 reads SQIVND (reference sequence). Germline trimming cut 3 bases from V and 6 bases from J; bases unmatched to any gene: 3. For the CDR3, the DNA is TGTGCCAGTAGTATGAGACAGGGGCATGGCTACACCTTC. This translates into CASSMRQGHGYTF.

The gene calls are TRBV6-1 and TRBJ1-5, with D unclear. Germline lookup yields CDR1 MNHNS and CDR2 SASEGT. This CDR3 is built from 15 residues. Trimming left V 0 bases short and J 1 base short, with 7 bases between. The CDR3 DNA follows: TGTGCCAGCAGTGAAGCGCTGAGGAGCAATCAGCCCCAGCATTTT. As protein: CASSEALRSNQPQHF.

V and J are TRBV7-2 and TRBJ1-2; TRBD1 aligns across 10 bases. This CDR3 has 15 residues. V shed 4 bases, J shed 5 bases, and the junction held 7 bases outside the gene matches. Germline loops: CDR1 SGHTA, CDR2 FQGNSA. CDR3 DNA sequence: TGTGCCAGCAGCTCAAGGACAGGGGGAGAATATGGCTACACCTTC. It specifies CASSSRTGGEYGYTF. The full variable domain, its missing parts supplied by reference TRBV7-2 and TRBJ1-2, is GAGVSQSPSNKVTEKGKDVELRCDPISGHTALYWYRQSLGQGLEFLIYFQGNSAPDKSGLPSDRFSAERTGGSVSTLTIQRTQQEDSAVYLCASSSRTGGEYGYTFGSGTRLTVV.

This sequence joins TRBV5-1 and TRBJ1-4, with 7 bases fitting TRBD1. Germline CDR1 reads SGHRS; CDR2 reads YFSETQ. This CDR3 comprises 15 residues. The ends lost 4 bases at V and 8 bases at J; junction bases unmatched: 11. DNA of the CDR3: TGCGCCAGCAGCGCATCGTCCCCAGGGGGGGAAAAACTGTTTTTT. Translation gives CASSASSPGGEKLFF.

About this clone: Other DNA variants within this sample encode the same CDR3. The rearrangement links TRBV19 to TRBJ1-2; 7 bases are a match to TRBD1. Germline lookup yields CDR1 LNHDA and CDR2 SQIVND (reference sequence). The CDR3 has 13 amino acids. The V and J ends lost 5 bases and 4 bases, in that order; junction bases with no gene match: 4. DNA for the CDR3: TGTGCCAGTAGTGCCGGACAGGTCTATGGCTACACCTTC. It yields the protein CASSAGQVYGYTF.

The gene calls are TRBV4-1 and TRBJ2-1; 14 bases match TRBD2. J gave up 7 bases and V 0 bases, and 8 bases lay outside the gene matches. The CDR3 totals 18 residues. Germline V CDR1 and CDR2: MGHRA, YSYEKL. The CDR3: CASSQDLGLAGEGNEQFF. The CDR3 DNA is TGCGCCAGCAGCCAAGATTTGGGACTAGCGGGAGAGGGAAATGAGCAGTTCTTC.

The rearrangement links TRBV19 to TRBJ2-7; D ambiguous. Looked up from germline, CDR1 is LNHDA and CDR2 is SQIVND (reference sequence). Between the trimmed V and J ends, which lost 6 bases and 1 base, there was a span of 10 bases. This CDR3 region has 13 residues. CDR3 sequence: CASSPPGSYEQYF. In DNA, the CDR3 is TGTGCCAGTAGCCCCCCCGGGTCCTACGAGCAGTACTTC.

The chain carries TRBV6-4 and TRBJ2-3; D gene uncertain. The CDR3 extends over 13 amino acids. Germline-derived CDR1 and CDR2 are MRHNA and SNTAGT. V lost 2 bases and J 7 bases, leaving 10 bases between the germline ends. CDR3 in amino acids: CASSDEASYTQYF. Here the CDR3 DNA reads TGTGCCAGCAGTGACGAGGCCTCCTATACGCAGTATTTT.

J is TRBJ2-3 and V is TRBV5-1; TRBD1 matches 7 bases. The CDR3 is 17 amino acids. Germline CDR1 SGHRS, CDR2 YFSETQ. V shed 4 bases and J 1 base; nucleotides not matched to a gene: 12. The CDR3 spells CASSVQGRSLGTDTQYF. The DNA for the CDR3 is TGCGCCAGCAGCGTACAGGGGCGCAGTCTGGGCACAGATACGCAGTATTTT.

The chain uses TRBV4-1 and TRBJ1-1; 7 bases map to TRBD1. The CDR3 has 15 amino acids. The germline V gene encodes CDR1 MGHRA and CDR2 YSYEKL. V lost 5 bases to trimming and J lost 1 base; unmatched junction nucleotides: 7. Here the CDR3 DNA reads TGCGCCAGCAGCTATAGACAGGGAACGAACACTGAAGCTTTCTTT. It encodes CASSYRQGTNTEAFF.